The 12 T cell receptor beta chains listed next were all sequenced from one sample in a study of cytomegalovirus exposure and HLA in healthy donors. The PCR employed 60 Vbeta primers together with 13 Jbeta primers. The table came from immunoSEQ multiplex PCR; TCRdb's copy has only in-frame clones and leaves some out. The sample records fewer than 200,000 clones, approximately 85% being singletons. Source material: PBMCs. Receptors originate from a man younger than 45 in good health and CMV-seropositive.

The chain has TRBV7-3 and TRBJ1-3; D not resolved. V shed 5 bases and J shed 4 bases, with 21 bases lying between them. This CDR3 has 17 amino acids. The germline V gene encodes CDR1 SGHTA and CDR2 FQGTGA. The CDR3 region has the DNA TGTGCCAGCAGCCATGTGTCAGGTCGGGGTAAAGGAAACACCATATATTTT. Residues: CASSHVSGRGKGNTIYF.

This clone showed up just a few times. The chain has TRBV7-9 and TRBJ1-2; the D gene is possibly TRBD1 (6 bases). This CDR3 contains 15 residues. CDR1 is SEHNR, CDR2 FQNEAQ, per germline (reference sequence). Deletions cut 1 base from V and 8 bases from J, with 17 bases between. DNA of the CDR3: TGTGCCAGCAGCTTAGGTGGGGGCGCAGCTAGGGGCTACACCTTC. Its protein product is CASSLGGGAARGYTF.

The chain links TRBV27 to TRBJ2-3; D unresolved. Between the trimmed V and J ends, which lost 1 base and 6 bases, there was a span of 8 bases. This CDR3 spans 13 amino acids. Germline CDR1 and CDR2: MNHEY and SMNVEV (reference sequence). The CDR3 DNA sequence: TGTGCCAGCAGTTTATGGTGGCGGGATACGCAGTATTTT. Amino acids: CASSLWWRDTQYF.

This chain joins TRBV9 and TRBJ1-2; no clear D gene. Germline V gene data show CDR1 as SGDLS and CDR2 as YYNGEE. The germline V and J ends were trimmed by 4 bases and 4 bases, with 17 bases remaining between them. The CDR3 contains 15 residues. CDR3 amino acids: CASSPGGDFSYGYTF. The CDR3 coding sequence is TGTGCCAGCAGCCCAGGCGGGGATTTCTCCTATGGCTACACCTTC.

The chain carries TRBV28 and TRBJ1-2; 7 bases match TRBD1. CDR1 MDHEN and CDR2 SYDVKM come from the germline V gene. After removal of 2 bases from V and 2 bases from J, the junction contained 8 bases not matched to a gene. The CDR3 sequence is 16 residues long. CDR3 DNA: TGTGCCAGCAGTTTACCGGGACAGCACAGCAACTATGGCTACACCTTC. This translates into CASSLPGQHSNYGYTF.

This clone was detected a few times. The J gene is TRBJ1-1, the V gene TRBV6-5, with D perhaps matching TRBD1 (5 bases). This CDR3 is 12 amino acids long. Germline values: CDR1 MNHEY, CDR2 SVGAGI. Trimming took 4 bases from V and 4 from J, leaving 7 bases between them. In nucleotides, the CDR3 is TGTGCCAGCAGTTGGGGCGGCACTGAAGCTTTCTTT. This codes for CASSWGGTEAFF.

The chain couples TRBV14 to TRBJ2-5, with a tentative D call TRBD2 (6 bases). The CDR3 has 16 residues. The germline V gene has CDR1 SGHDN and CDR2 FVKESK. V shed 3 bases and J shed 2 bases, with 16 bases lying between them. The CDR3 region is CASSHWVERVQETQYF. The CDR3 DNA sequence: TGTGCCAGCAGCCATTGGGTCGAGCGGGTTCAAGAGACCCAGTACTTC.

The CDR3 DNA reads as TGTGCCAGCAGCGGAGACTACAGGGGCAATGAGCAGTTCTTC. Its translation: CASSGDYRGNEQFF. This rearrangement joins TRBV13 to TRBJ2-1, with 7 bases aligning to TRBD1. The CDR3 is 14 amino acids. Germline V gene data show CDR1 as PRHDT and CDR2 as FYEKMQ (reference sequence). V shed 5 bases and J 6 bases; nucleotides not matched to a gene: 7.

The rearrangement uses TRBV6-6 and TRBJ1-5; perhaps TRBD1 as D (6 bases). The CDR3 runs 14 residues. Deletions cut 6 bases from V and 9 bases from J, with 18 bases between. Looked up from germline, CDR1 is MNHNY and CDR2 is SVGAGI (reference sequence). This chain's CDR3 is CASREQGRPTPQHF. The CDR3 DNA sequence: TGTGCCAGCAGGGAACAGGGTCGGCCGACGCCCCAGCATTTT.

The V gene is TRBV11-3, the J gene TRBJ2-4; D ambiguous. The CDR3 length is 13 residues. The V end lost 5 bases, the J end lost 3 bases, and 8 bases lay between the germline ends. Germline V gives CDR1 SGHNT, CDR2 YENEEA. The CDR3 DNA sequence: TGTGCCAGCAGCCCAGGTCTCAAAAACATTCAGTACTTC. Translating it yields CASSPGLKNIQYF.

This clone appeared once. One end of the junction varies from germline; a read error may be responsible. The genes are TRBV7-9 and TRBJ1-1, with D unresolved. The CDR3 sequence is 12 residues long. Germline V gene lookup returns CDR1 SEHNR and CDR2 FQNEAQ (reference sequence). The CDR3 spells CSSSLSSTEAFF. CDR3 DNA sequence: TGTTCCAGCAGCTTGTCCAGCACTGAAGCTTTCTTT.

This chain uses TRBV15 with TRBJ1-1; no clear D. Between the trimmed V and J ends, which lost 5 bases and 4 bases, there was a span of 11 bases. This CDR3 has 13 residues. The V gene's germline CDR1 is LNHNV and CDR2 YYDKDF (reference sequence). DNA of the CDR3: TGTGCCACCAGCTCGGGAAAGGCCACTGAAGCTTTCTTT. Its translation: CATSSGKATEAFF.